Below, 11 T cell receptor beta chains from the same sample are listed, as sequenced in a study of cytomegalovirus exposure and HLA in healthy donors. The PCR had 60 Vbeta and 13 Jbeta primers. Clones were sequenced by immunoSEQ multiplex PCR, and TCRdb holds only the in-frame ones, with some missing. The profile covers approximately 77,000 clones, with 70% to 85% appearing a single time and 7% to 8.5% taken by the ten largest. Sequencing was performed on PBMCs. These receptor sequences come from a woman between 35 and 50 years old in good health and CMV-seronegative.

The rearrangement links TRBV5-1 to TRBJ1-2; 11 positions match TRBD1. Trimming cost V 4 bases and J 6 bases; bases outside gene matches: 14. Germline loops: CDR1 SGHRS, CDR2 YFSETQ. The CDR3 is 17 amino acids. CDR3 loop: CASSLLGQGAPRDGYTF. The CDR3 nucleotides are TGCGCCAGCAGCCTGCTTGGACAGGGGGCTCCCCGTGATGGCTACACCTTC.

V gene TRBV28 combines with J gene TRBJ2-7; D possibly corresponds to TRBD1 (6 bases). CDR1 and CDR2 from the germline V gene are MDHEN and SYDVKM. The length of the CDR3 is 13 residues. The V gene lost 2 bases and the J gene lost 3 bases, with 8 bases spanning the gap. CDR3 DNA sequence: TGTGCCAGCAGTTTAAGCAGGGGCTACGAGCAGTACTTC. Residues: CASSLSRGYEQYF.

The rearrangement joins TRBV11-2 to TRBJ2-1, with D perhaps matching TRBD2 (6 bases). Trimming shortened V by 7 bases and J by 3 bases, and 19 bases separated the two germline ends. Per germline, CDR1 SGHAT and CDR2 FQNNGV. This CDR3 has 16 residues. CDR3 in amino acids: CASTSAWGVNYNEQFF. CDR3 nucleotides: TGTGCCAGCACGTCTGCCTGGGGGGTAAACTACAATGAGCAGTTCTTC.

This clone was recorded a few times. This rearrangement joins TRBV29-1 to TRBJ1-3, with 11 positions matching TRBD1. Germline V lookup: CDR1 SQVTM, CDR2 ANQGSEA. The CDR3 extends over 11 amino acids. Trimming cost V 6 bases and J 15 bases; bases outside gene matches: 7. CDR3 loop: CSVAGQGATYF. CDR3 DNA: TGCAGCGTCGCCGGACAGGGGGCGACATATTTT.

In this sample, this clone turned up once. The chain has TRBV2 and TRBJ2-3; D not resolved. The V gene lost 7 bases and the J gene lost 5 bases, with 10 bases spanning the gap. CDR1 is SNHLY and CDR2 is FYNNEI in the germline V gene. This CDR3 is 12 amino acids long. CDR3 in amino acids: CASNRNLDTQYF. The CDR3, as DNA: TGTGCCAGCAACAGAAATCTAGATACGCAGTATTTT.

The gene calls are TRBV5-8 and TRBJ2-2; D uncertain. The CDR3 runs to 14 residues. Trimming pared 4 bases from V and 1 base from J, leaving 8 bases between. Germline-derived CDR1 and CDR2 are SGHTS and YDEGEE. The CDR3 nucleotides read TGTGCCAGCAGCATGTCAGGGAACACCGGGGAGCTGTTTTTT. Translated, it gives CASSMSGNTGELFF.

The chain has TRBV18 and TRBJ2-5, with TRBD2 matching over 10 bases. CDR1 KGHSH and CDR2 LQKENI come from the germline V gene. The CDR3 loop spans 12 amino acids. Trimming removed 3 bases from V and 10 bases from J; junction bases left unmatched: 2. CDR3 protein: CASSPPSGSQYF. The CDR3 region has the DNA TGTGCCAGCTCACCTCCTAGCGGGAGCCAGTACTTC.

V and J are TRBV30 and TRBJ2-1, with a tentative D call TRBD2 (6 bases). CDR1 GTSNPN and CDR2 SVGIG come from the germline V gene (reference sequence). The CDR3 runs to 12 residues. V was cut by 6 bases and J by 3 bases, with 9 bases left in between. The CDR3 nucleotides read TGTGCCTGTAGCGGACTCTACAATGAGCAGTTCTTC. Protein product: CACSGLYNEQFF.

The chain combines TRBV12-5 with TRBJ2-1, with D perhaps matching TRBD1 (8 bases). Germline V lookup: CDR1 LGHNT, CDR2 FRNRAP. This CDR3 spans 14 amino acids. Trimming removed 1 base from V and 8 bases from J, with 12 bases in between. The CDR3 reads CASGLDRGGHEQFF. The CDR3 coding sequence is TGTGCTAGTGGTTTGGACAGGGGGGGACATGAGCAGTTCTTC.

This clone appeared a few times. The rearrangement uses TRBV10-3 and TRBJ2-7, with TRBD2 matching 11 bases. The J call is doubtful: the DNA matches TRBJ2-5 better. This CDR3 region has 17 residues. CDR1 and CDR2 from the germline V gene are ENHRY and SYGVKD. For the CDR3, the DNA is TGTGCCATCAGTGAGTCGCTAGCGGGGGGAAACGAGGAGACCCAGTACTTC. Protein product: CAISESLAGGNEETQYF.

V and J are TRBV30 and TRBJ2-1; the match to TRBD2 covers 10 bases. The trim removed 4 bases at V and 0 bases at J, leaving 0 bases unmatched. There are 14 residues in the CDR3. Germline loops: CDR1 GTSNPN, CDR2 SVGIG (reference sequence). CDR3 coding DNA: TGTGCCTGGACTAGCGGGAGCTCCTACAATGAGCAGTTCTTC. It is translated as CAWTSGSSYNEQFF.